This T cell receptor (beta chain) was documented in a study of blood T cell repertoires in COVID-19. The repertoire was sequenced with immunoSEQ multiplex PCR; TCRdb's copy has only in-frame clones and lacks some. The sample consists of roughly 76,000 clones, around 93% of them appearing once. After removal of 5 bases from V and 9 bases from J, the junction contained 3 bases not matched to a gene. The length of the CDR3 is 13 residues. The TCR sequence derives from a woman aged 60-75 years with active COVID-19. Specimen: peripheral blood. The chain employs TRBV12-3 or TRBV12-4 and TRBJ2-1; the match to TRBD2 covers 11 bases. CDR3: CASSRTSGSEQFF. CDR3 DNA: TGTGCCAGCAGTCGCACTAGCGGGAGTGAGCAGTTCTTC.